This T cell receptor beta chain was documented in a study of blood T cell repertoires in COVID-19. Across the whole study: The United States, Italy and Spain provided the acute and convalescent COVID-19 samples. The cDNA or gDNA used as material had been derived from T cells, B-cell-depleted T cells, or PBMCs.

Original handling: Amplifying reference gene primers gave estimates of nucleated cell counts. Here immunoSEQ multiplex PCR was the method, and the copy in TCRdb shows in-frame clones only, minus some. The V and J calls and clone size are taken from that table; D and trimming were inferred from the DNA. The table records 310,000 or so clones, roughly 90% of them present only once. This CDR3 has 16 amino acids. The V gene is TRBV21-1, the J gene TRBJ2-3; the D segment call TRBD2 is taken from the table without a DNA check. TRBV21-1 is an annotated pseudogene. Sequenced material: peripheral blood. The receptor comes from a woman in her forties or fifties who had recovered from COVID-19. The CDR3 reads CASTSPTSGLADTQYF. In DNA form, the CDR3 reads TGTGCCAGCACCTCTCCCACTAGCGGATTGGCAGATACGCAGTATTTT.